The rows below give T cell receptor beta chains drawn from one sample of a study of blood T cell repertoires in COVID-19. Clones were sequenced by immunoSEQ multiplex PCR, and TCRdb holds only the in-frame ones, with some missing. The table shows about 250,000 clones, with 70% to 90% occurring only once. The sequenced sample consisted of peripheral blood. Receptor source: a woman in her 30s with active or convalescent COVID-19. The CDR3 runs from the conserved cysteine through the conserved F or W.

cdr3_aa	v_call	j_call
CASGGLAGEQFF	TRBV19	TRBJ2-1
CSVETGGKQYF	TRBV29-1	TRBJ2-7
CASSLAGLAGGPGTGELFF	TRBV5-4	TRBJ2-2
CASSLQGGTEAFF	TRBV3-1/TRBV3-2	TRBJ1-1
CASSIRTGVAKNIQYF	TRBV19	TRBJ2-4
CASSPTGQNTDTQYF	TRBV18	TRBJ2-3
CSVRRTTLEANTIYF	TRBV29-1	TRBJ1-3
CSAAWTAQETQYF	TRBV29-1	TRBJ2-5
CASSQGLAGAFGANVLTF	TRBV18	TRBJ2-6
CSVDGSGVWDTQYF	TRBV29-1	TRBJ2-3
CASSVGANRAGLGEQYF	TRBV9	TRBJ2-7
CASSTGTSLSYEQYF	TRBV6-5	TRBJ2-7
CASSVMQGALETQYF	TRBV28	TRBJ2-5
CSGDRGEAFF	TRBV20-1	TRBJ1-1
CASSIPSRGAKNIQYF	TRBV28	TRBJ2-4
CASSLGPSGGAEETQYF	TRBV7-6	TRBJ2-5
CAWDPGRGSSTDTQYF	TRBV30	TRBJ2-3
CASTLGGLNTEAFF	TRBV6-6	TRBJ1-1
CASSLARLGVRSSYNEQFF	TRBV7-9	TRBJ2-1
CAISPGQGTHYGYTF	TRBV10-3	TRBJ1-2
CATSDEGTAYEQYF	TRBV24-1	TRBJ2-7
CASAGAGQETQYF	TRBV10-2	TRBJ2-5
CASSPSGGNTIYF	TRBV12-3/TRBV12-4	TRBJ1-3
CASLQGPGLAGALSYEQYF	TRBV12-5	TRBJ2-7
CASSLSLGFTGELFF	TRBV5-1	TRBJ2-2
CASSSGTGGNSPLHF	TRBV5-6	TRBJ1-6
CASSVASGGATKTGELFF	TRBV9	TRBJ2-2
CASSGRLGQGGSYEQYF	TRBV2	TRBJ2-7
CASTRSSDRLATQYF	TRBV7-2	TRBJ2-5
CASSPSGAPIRSPLHF	TRBV10-2	TRBJ1-6
CASSLEAVGNTIYF	TRBV7-2	TRBJ1-3
CASSVEQGIYNSPLHF	TRBV9	TRBJ1-6
CASSINFDTGELFF	TRBV19	TRBJ2-2
CASSASGGMYNEQFF	TRBV5-4	TRBJ2-1
CSVDNRAYTEAFF	TRBV29-1	TRBJ1-1
CASSEPLAGGPLTYEQYF	TRBV2	TRBJ2-7
CASSPRGQGASDTQYF	TRBV18	TRBJ2-3
CASSLDRARNEQFF	TRBV11-2	TRBJ2-1
CASSLILSGDYGYTF	TRBV5-5	TRBJ1-2
CASTPTGAKNIQYF	TRBV10-1	TRBJ2-4
CASRKDSSSGNTIYF	TRBV10-2	TRBJ1-3
CASSLAPDRNSYEQYF	TRBV5-1	TRBJ2-7
CASSGRTGRFGETQYF	TRBV28	TRBJ2-5
CASSGVSQHGEKLFF	TRBV9	TRBJ1-4
CASSYGNRNQPQHF	TRBV6-2/TRBV6-3	TRBJ1-5
CASSIGQTQEQYF	TRBV5-6	TRBJ2-7
CAISGTGGNSPLHF	TRBV10-3	TRBJ1-6
CSCRGETEAFF	TRBV20-1	TRBJ1-1
CASSLDRVVRGNTIYF	TRBV5-1	TRBJ1-3
CASSIAGTGVSPLHF	TRBV19	TRBJ1-6
CASSLWRDQPQHF	TRBV7-2	TRBJ1-5
CASSYRGSNQPQHF	TRBV2	TRBJ1-5
CASSREEGTGELFF	TRBV18	TRBJ2-2
CASSPNRGGTEAFF	TRBV4-3	TRBJ1-1
CASRPRTILYEQYF	TRBV6-6	TRBJ2-7
CASSLGLLSYEQYF	TRBV11-2	TRBJ2-7
CAISDGGVRLGYTF	TRBV10-3	TRBJ1-2